Below are 9 T cell receptor beta chains sequenced from a single sample in a study of CD8 T cells in Susac syndrome. RNA, at about 0.45 to 1 ug, was reverse transcribed with random hexamers. TCRdb reprocessed the immunoSEQ multiplex PCR reads via MiXCR and lists one record per CDR3 protein. The sample has approximately 210,000 distinct CDR3 sequences, 94% seen once. The sequencing input was CD4+ T cells from PBMCs. Source of these receptors: a human donor with Susac syndrome.

This chain joins TRBV4-1 and TRBJ1-6; 8 nucleotides agree with TRBD1. In germline, CDR1 is MGHRA, CDR2 YSYEKL. J lost 3 bases, V lost 8 bases, and 6 bases had no gene match. CDR3 size: 15 residues. Here the CDR3 DNA reads TGCGCCAGCCGAGTGGGACAGGTCTATAATTCACCCCTCCACTTT. Its protein is CASRVGQVYNSPLHF.

V and J are TRBV9 and TRBJ1-2, with unresolved D. Looked up from germline, CDR1 is SGDLS and CDR2 is YYNGEE. The CDR3 length is 14 residues. Trimming left V 0 bases short and J 3 bases short, with 9 bases between. CDR3 bases: TGTGCCAGCAGCGTAGAGCCCCAGGACTATGGCTACACCTTC. Its protein is CASSVEPQDYGYTF.

The V and J genes are TRBV20-1 and TRBJ2-3; 10 nucleotides agree with TRBD2. Germline values: CDR1 DFQATT, CDR2 SNEGSKA (reference sequence). The CDR3 length is 15 residues. J lost 2 bases, V lost 6 bases, and 8 bases had no gene match. The CDR3 loop reads CSAEGSGGYTDTQYF. DNA for the CDR3: TGCAGTGCAGAGGGTAGCGGGGGGTACACAGATACGCAGTATTTT.

The chain combines TRBV5-4 with TRBJ2-6; D is possibly TRBD1 (6 bases). Looked up from germline, CDR1 is SGHNT and CDR2 is YYREEE (reference sequence). This CDR3 has 16 residues. V was pared by 0 bases and J by 4 bases, with 11 bases between. The CDR3 DNA is TGTGCCAGCAGCTTGGGGGGGCGAGGAGGGGCCAACGTCCTGACTTTC. Translation gives CASSLGGRGGANVLTF. Combining the CDR3 with reference TRBV5-4 and TRBJ2-6 gives the whole variable domain ETGVTQSPTHLIKTRGQQVTLRCSSQSGHNTVSWYQQALGQGPQFIFQYYREEENGRGNFPPRFSGLQFPNYSSELNVNALELDDSALYLCASSLGGRGGANVLTFGAGSRLTVL.

The V gene is TRBV28, the J gene TRBJ1-2, with D maybe TRBD1 (6 bases). Trimming stripped 3 bases from V and 4 bases from J, with 12 bases between. This CDR3 contains 14 residues. Germline values: CDR1 MDHEN, CDR2 SYDVKM. DNA of the CDR3: TGTGCCAGCAGTTTTGCTGGACAGCTCTATGGCTACACCTTC. Translated: CASSFAGQLYGYTF.

The chain is built from TRBV30 and TRBJ2-2; 8 nucleotides line up with TRBD2. The CDR3 is made up of 14 amino acids. CDR1 is GTSNPN, CDR2 SVGIG, per germline (reference sequence). J lost 4 bases, V lost 0 bases, and 1 base had no gene match. CDR3 protein: CAWSVGGGTGELFF. In DNA form, the CDR3 reads TGTGCCTGGAGTGTCGGGGGGGGCACCGGGGAGCTGTTTTTT. The variable domain in full, completed from reference TRBV30 and TRBJ2-2, reads SQTIHQWPATLVQPVGSPLSLECTVEGTSNPNLYWYRQAAGRGLQLLFYSVGIGQISSEVPQNLSASRPQDRQFILSSKKLLLSDSGFYLCAWSVGGGTGELFFGEGSRLTVL.

The V gene is TRBV11-2, the J gene TRBJ2-7, with TRBD2 identical over 8 bases. This CDR3 comprises 15 residues. V was clipped by 1 base and J by 5 bases; unmatched bases: 7. Per germline, CDR1 SGHAT and CDR2 FQNNGV. The DNA for the CDR3 is TGTGCCAGCAGCTTAGGGGCCGGGAGGGTGGACGAGCAGTACTTC. It codes for CASSLGAGRVDEQYF.

This chain joins TRBV5-6 and TRBJ2-3; D is unresolved. The V and J ends lost 6 bases and 2 bases respectively, with 10 bases between them. CDR3 size: 13 residues. Germline V gene sequence: CDR1 SGHDT, CDR2 YYEEEE. The CDR3 protein is CASKDGNTDTQYF. DNA for the CDR3: TGTGCCAGCAAGGACGGTAACACAGATACGCAGTATTTT.

The CDR3 protein is CASGVTAYEQYF. For the CDR3, the DNA is TGTGCCAGCGGGGTCACCGCATACGAGCAGTACTTC. The rearrangement joins TRBV7-2 to TRBJ2-7; D remains unclear. V was clipped by 8 bases and J by 4 bases, with 12 bases between them. This CDR3 has 12 residues. Germline CDR1 and CDR2: SGHTA and FQGNSA.